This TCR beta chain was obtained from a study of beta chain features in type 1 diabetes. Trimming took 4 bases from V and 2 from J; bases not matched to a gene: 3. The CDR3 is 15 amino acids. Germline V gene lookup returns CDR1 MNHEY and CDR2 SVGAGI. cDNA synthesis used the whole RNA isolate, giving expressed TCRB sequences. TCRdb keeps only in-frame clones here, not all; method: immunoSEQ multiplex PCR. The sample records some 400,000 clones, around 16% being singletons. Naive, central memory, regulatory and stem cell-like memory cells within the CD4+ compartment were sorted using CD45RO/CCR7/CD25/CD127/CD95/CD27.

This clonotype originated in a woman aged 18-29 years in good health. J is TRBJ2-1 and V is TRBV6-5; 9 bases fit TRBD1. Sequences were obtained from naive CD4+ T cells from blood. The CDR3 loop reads CASSSGTGTYNEQFF. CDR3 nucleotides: TGTGCCAGCAGTTCCGGGACAGGGACCTACAATGAGCAGTTCTTC.